The 10 T cell receptor beta chains listed next were all sequenced from one sample in a study of blood T cell repertoires in COVID-19. Sequencing was performed with immunoSEQ multiplex PCR; in TCRdb, only in-frame clones are kept and a portion is missing. The table has approximately 160,000 clones, roughly nine tenths seen once. The sequenced sample was PBMCs or T cells enriched from blood (not recorded which). These receptors all come from a woman between 50 and 59 years old who had recovered from COVID-19.

This chain connects TRBV5-3 to TRBJ2-7; D is unresolved. TRBV5-3 is an open reading frame, and its role is uncertain. Trimming pared 5 bases from V and 3 bases from J, leaving 27 bases between. This CDR3 is built from 18 residues. In nucleotides, the CDR3 is TGTGCCAGAAGTCCTGTTACTCGACACAGCTTCGTTGACTACGAGCAGTACTTC. This encodes CARSPVTRHSFVDYEQYF.

J is TRBJ2-7 and V is TRBV2; no firm D call. The germline V gene encodes CDR1 SNHLY and CDR2 FYNNEI. V was shortened by 2 bases and J by 4 bases, with 12 bases between the two germline ends. CDR3 length equals 14 residues. The CDR3 region has the DNA TGTGCCAGCAGTGAAAACCTAGTCTCGTACGAGCAGTACTTC. Its translation: CASSENLVSYEQYF.

This clone came up a few times. Other DNA sequences of this sample code for an identical CDR3. The V and J genes are TRBV9 and TRBJ1-1, with D possibly TRBD1 on 5 matching bases. CDR1 and CDR2 (germline): SGDLS, YYNGEE. The CDR3 runs 14 residues. Trimming took off 0 bases at V and 2 bases at J, with 8 bases between the two ends. Here the CDR3 reads CASSVETGNTEAFF. CDR3 in DNA: TGTGCCAGCAGCGTAGAAACAGGTAACACTGAAGCTTTCTTT.

The rearrangement links TRBV7-9 to TRBJ1-2; TRBD1 is a possible D gene (6 bases). CDR3 length: 13 amino acids. The ends were cut back, 0 bases at V and 8 bases at J, with 10 bases in the middle. The germline V gene has CDR1 SEHNR and CDR2 FQNEAQ (reference sequence). The CDR3 is CASSLAPGGGYTF. For the CDR3, the DNA is TGTGCCAGCAGCTTAGCGCCGGGGGGCGGCTACACCTTC.

This sequence joins TRBV6-2 or TRBV6-3 and TRBJ1-2, with TRBD1 as a possible D gene (6 bases). This CDR3 contains 15 residues. Per germline, CDR1 MNHEY and CDR2 SVGEGT. V was shortened by 5 bases and J by 4 bases, with 17 bases between the two germline ends. CDR3 region: CASSRPSTGGYGYTF. The DNA of the CDR3 is TGTGCCAGCAGTCGCCCTTCGACAGGTGGCTATGGCTACACCTTC.

This clone was observed a handful of times. The chain employs TRBV28 and TRBJ2-7, with 10 bases fitting TRBD2. This CDR3 is built from 16 residues. CDR1 and CDR2 (germline): MDHEN, SYDVKM. V shed 5 bases and J 3 bases; nucleotides not matched to a gene: 10. The CDR3 reads CASSPTGTSAFYEQYF. Written as DNA, the CDR3 is TGTGCCAGCAGTCCCACCGGGACTAGCGCATTCTACGAGCAGTACTTC.

The CDR3 here is CASSPTTSGRGEQFF. In DNA form, the CDR3 reads TGTGCCAGCAGTCCGACCACTAGCGGGAGGGGTGAGCAGTTCTTC. The chain links TRBV28 to TRBJ2-1; TRBD2 matches at 13 bases. CDR1 MDHEN and CDR2 SYDVKM come from the germline V gene. J was trimmed by 9 bases and V by 5 bases; bases with no gene match: 7. CDR3 size: 15 residues.

This chain's CDR3 is CAWSDLYEQYF. The DNA of the CDR3 is TGTGCCTGGAGTGATCTTTACGAGCAGTACTTC. This chain joins TRBV30 and TRBJ2-7, with no clear D. Germline V CDR1 and CDR2: GTSNPN, SVGIG (reference sequence). The CDR3 totals 11 residues. Trimming stripped 1 base from V and 4 bases from J, with 5 bases between.

The rearrangement joins TRBV19 to TRBJ1-1; TRBD1 might be the D (6 bases). Germline CDR1 and CDR2: LNHDA and SQIVND (reference sequence). With 8 bases removed from V and 4 bases from J, the gap between germline ends came to 14 bases. This CDR3 has 13 residues. The CDR3 protein is CASLTQGSTEAFF. DNA for the CDR3: TGTGCCAGTCTTACACAGGGCAGCACTGAAGCTTTCTTT.

The chain employs TRBV10-3 and TRBJ1-2; D remains ambiguous. CDR3 size: 13 residues. CDR1 and CDR2 (germline): ENHRY, SYGVKD. Trimming took 3 bases from V and 4 from J, leaving 9 bases between them. The DNA for the CDR3 is TGTGCCATCAGTGAAACAGATTCCTATGGCTACACCTTC. Its translation: CAISETDSYGYTF.